This T cell receptor (beta chain) originates from a study of blood T cell repertoires in COVID-19. About the study: The United States, Italy and Spain were the sources of the acute and convalescent COVID-19 samples.

Authors' analysis steps: Reference gene primer amplification gave nucleated cell count estimates. Here immunoSEQ multiplex PCR was the method, and the copy in TCRdb shows in-frame clones only, minus some. V, J and clone size were drawn from that table, and D and trimming were deduced from the DNA. The data show roughly 250,000 clones, 85% to 90% seen once. V lost 1 base and J lost 5, with 5 bases in between. This CDR3 region has 12 residues. CDR1 LNHNV and CDR2 YYDKDF come from the germline V gene (reference sequence). Sequencing was performed on peripheral blood. The TCR comes from a woman aged 35 to 49 who had recovered from COVID-19. The chain links TRBV15 to TRBJ1-2; no firm D call. The chain's CDR3 is CATSRVPYGYTF. CDR3 sequence (DNA): TGTGCCACCAGCAGAGTCCCATATGGCTACACCTTC.